This T cell receptor (beta chain) was obtained from a study of somatic mutations in cytotoxic T cells in rheumatoid arthritis. Study-wide results and caveats: With advancing age, CD8+ clonality climbed in rheumatoid arthritis patients but did not rise in healthy controls. In about an eighth of the roughly 60 patients, the largest CD8+ clone exceeded 20% of CD8+ cells.

The V and J ends lost 1 base and 7 bases, in that order; junction bases with no gene match: 7. The germline V gene has CDR1 SGHAT and CDR2 FQNNGV. This CDR3 contains 16 residues. Of note for this clone: The antigen remains undetermined.

Assay: immunoSEQ multiplex PCR; the TCRdb copy retains only in-frame clones and omits some. Of about 33,000 clones listed, about 80% were seen once; the top ten hold roughly 3.2%. This clonotype was sampled from a man aged 40-49 years in good health. The gene calls are TRBV11-2 and TRBJ2-2; 9 bases line up with TRBD2. Sequencing was done on a sample of CD8+ T cells sorted from blood. CDR3 amino acids: CASSLGEREEVGELFF. The CDR3 DNA is TGTGCCAGCAGCTTAGGGGAGCGGGAGGAGGTCGGGGAGCTGTTTTTT.